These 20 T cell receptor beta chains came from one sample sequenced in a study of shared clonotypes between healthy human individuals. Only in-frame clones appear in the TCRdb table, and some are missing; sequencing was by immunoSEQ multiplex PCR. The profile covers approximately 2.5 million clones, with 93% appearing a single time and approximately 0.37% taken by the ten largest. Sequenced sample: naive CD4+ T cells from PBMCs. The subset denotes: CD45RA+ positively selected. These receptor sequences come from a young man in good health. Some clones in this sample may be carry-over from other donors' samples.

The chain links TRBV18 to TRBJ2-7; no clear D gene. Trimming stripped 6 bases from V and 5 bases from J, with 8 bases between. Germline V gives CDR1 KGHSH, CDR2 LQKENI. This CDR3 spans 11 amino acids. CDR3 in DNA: TGTGCCAGCTCCCTGGGAAACGAGCAGTACTTC. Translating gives CASSLGNEQYF.

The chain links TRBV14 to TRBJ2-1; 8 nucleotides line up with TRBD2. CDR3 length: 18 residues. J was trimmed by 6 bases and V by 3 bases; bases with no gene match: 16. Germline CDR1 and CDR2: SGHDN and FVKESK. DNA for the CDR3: TGTGCCAGCAGCCAGACCCCAATTCGCGGGAGGTTCTTCAATGAGCAGTTCTTC. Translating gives CASSQTPIRGRFFNEQFF. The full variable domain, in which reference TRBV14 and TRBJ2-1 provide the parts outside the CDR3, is EAGVTQFPSHSVIEKGQTVTLRCDPISGHDNLYWYRRVMGKEIKFLLHFVKESKQDESGMPNNRFLAERTGGTYSTLKVQPAELEDSGVYFCASSQTPIRGRFFNEQFFGPGTRLTVL.

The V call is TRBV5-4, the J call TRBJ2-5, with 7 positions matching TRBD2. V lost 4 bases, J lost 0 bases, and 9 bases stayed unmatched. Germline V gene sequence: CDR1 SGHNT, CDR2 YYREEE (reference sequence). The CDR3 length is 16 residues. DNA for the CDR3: TGTGCCAGCAGCCCGCGACTAGCCGGGGACCAAGAGACCCAGTACTTC. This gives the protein CASSPRLAGDQETQYF.

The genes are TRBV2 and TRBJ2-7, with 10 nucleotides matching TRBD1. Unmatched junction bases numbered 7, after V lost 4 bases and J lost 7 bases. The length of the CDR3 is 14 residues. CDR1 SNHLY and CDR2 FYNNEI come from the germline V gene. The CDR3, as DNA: TGTGCCAGCAGTGTGGGACAGGGGTTCAGGGAGCAGTACTTC. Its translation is CASSVGQGFREQYF.

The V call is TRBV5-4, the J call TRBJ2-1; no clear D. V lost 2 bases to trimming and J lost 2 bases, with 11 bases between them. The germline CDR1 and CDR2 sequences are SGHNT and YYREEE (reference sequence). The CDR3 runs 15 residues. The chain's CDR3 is CASSFGENTYNEQFF. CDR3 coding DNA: TGTGCCAGCAGCTTCGGCGAGAACACCTACAATGAGCAGTTCTTC.

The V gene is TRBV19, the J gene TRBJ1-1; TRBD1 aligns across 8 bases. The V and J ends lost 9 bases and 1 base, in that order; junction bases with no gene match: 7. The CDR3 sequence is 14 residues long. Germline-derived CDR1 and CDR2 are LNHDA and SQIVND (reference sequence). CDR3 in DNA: TGTGCCAGCTTCAGGGGGCGTGGGAACACTGAAGCTTTCTTT. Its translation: CASFRGRGNTEAFF.

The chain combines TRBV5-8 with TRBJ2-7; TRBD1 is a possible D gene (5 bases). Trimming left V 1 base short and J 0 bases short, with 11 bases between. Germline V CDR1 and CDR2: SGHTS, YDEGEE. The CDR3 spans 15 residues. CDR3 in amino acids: CASSLSGASSYEQYF. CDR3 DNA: TGTGCCAGCAGCTTGAGTGGGGCGAGCTCCTACGAGCAGTACTTC. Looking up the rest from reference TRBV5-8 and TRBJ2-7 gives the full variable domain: EAGVTQSPTHLIKTRGQQATLRCSPISGHTSVYWYQQALGLGLQFLLWYDEGEERNRGNFPPRFSGRQFPNYSSELNVNALELEDSALYLCASSLSGASSYEQYFGPGTRLTVT.

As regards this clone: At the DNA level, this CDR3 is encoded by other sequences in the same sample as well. CDR3 DNA sequence: TGTGCCACCAGCAGAGAGGGCGGAGGCTACACCTTC. Its protein is CATSREGGGYTF. The rearrangement links TRBV15 to TRBJ1-2, with D unclear. V was pared by 0 bases and J by 8 bases, with 7 bases between. In germline, CDR1 is LNHNV, CDR2 YYDKDF (reference sequence). CDR3 size: 12 residues. Using reference TRBV15 and TRBJ1-2 for the parts outside the CDR3, the full variable domain is DAMVIQNPRYQVTQFGKPVTLSCSQTLNHNVMYWYQQKSSQAPKLLFHYYDKDFNNEADTPDNFQSRRPNTSFCFLDIRSPGLGDTAMYLCATSREGGGYTFGSGTRLTVV.

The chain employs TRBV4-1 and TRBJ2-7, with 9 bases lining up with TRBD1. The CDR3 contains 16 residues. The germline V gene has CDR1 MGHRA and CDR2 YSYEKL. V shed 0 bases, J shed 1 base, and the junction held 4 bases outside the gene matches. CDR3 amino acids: CASSQEPGQGSYEQYF. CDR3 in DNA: TGCGCCAGCAGCCAAGAACCGGGACAGGGTTCCTACGAGCAGTACTTC.

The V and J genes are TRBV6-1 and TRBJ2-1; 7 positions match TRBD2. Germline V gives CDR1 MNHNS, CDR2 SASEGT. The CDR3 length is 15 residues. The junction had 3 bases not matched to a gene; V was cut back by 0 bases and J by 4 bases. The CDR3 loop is CASSEAPAGYNEQFF. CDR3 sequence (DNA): TGTGCCAGCAGTGAAGCGCCAGCGGGGTACAATGAGCAGTTCTTC.

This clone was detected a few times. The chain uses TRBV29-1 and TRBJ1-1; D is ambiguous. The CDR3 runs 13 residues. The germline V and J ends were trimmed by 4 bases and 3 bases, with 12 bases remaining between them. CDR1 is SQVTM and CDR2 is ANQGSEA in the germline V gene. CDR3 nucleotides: TGCAGCGTTGTGCGACGGACGGACACTGAAGCTTTCTTT. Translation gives CSVVRRTDTEAFF. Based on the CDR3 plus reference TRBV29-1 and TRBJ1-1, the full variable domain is SAVISQKPSRDICQRGTSLTIQCQVDSQVTMMFWYRQQPGQSLTLIATANQGSEATYESGFVIDKFPISRPNLTFSTLTVSNMSPEDSSIYLCSVVRRTDTEAFFGQGTRLTVV.

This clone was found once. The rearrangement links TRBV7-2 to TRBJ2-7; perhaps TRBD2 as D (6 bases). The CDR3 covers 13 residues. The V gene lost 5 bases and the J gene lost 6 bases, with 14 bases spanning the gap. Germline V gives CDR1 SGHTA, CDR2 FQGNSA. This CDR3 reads CASSPASVREQYF. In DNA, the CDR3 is TGTGCCAGCAGCCCGGCTAGCGTCCGCGAGCAGTACTTC.

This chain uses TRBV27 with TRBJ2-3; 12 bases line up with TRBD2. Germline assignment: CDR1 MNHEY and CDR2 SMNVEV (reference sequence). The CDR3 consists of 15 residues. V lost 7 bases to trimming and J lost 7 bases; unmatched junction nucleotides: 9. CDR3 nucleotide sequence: TGTGCCAGCACATTTCTAGCGGGAGGGCCGCATACGCAGTATTTT. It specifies CASTFLAGGPHTQYF.

The CDR3 DNA reads TGTGCCAGCAGCGGTCCGACGGGATGGGACACTGAAGCTTTCTTT. This encodes CASSGPTGWDTEAFF. The chain recombines TRBV7-9 with TRBJ1-1; D is uncertain. CDR3 length: 15 residues. V gave up 5 bases and J gave up 3 bases, with 16 bases separating them. Germline V gene lookup returns CDR1 SEHNR and CDR2 FQNEAQ (reference sequence).

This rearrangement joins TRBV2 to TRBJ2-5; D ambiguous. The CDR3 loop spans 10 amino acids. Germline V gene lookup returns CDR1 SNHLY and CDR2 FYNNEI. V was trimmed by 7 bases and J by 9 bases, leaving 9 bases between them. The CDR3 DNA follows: TGTGCCAGCAACGATGGGGCCCAGTACTTC. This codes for CASNDGAQYF.

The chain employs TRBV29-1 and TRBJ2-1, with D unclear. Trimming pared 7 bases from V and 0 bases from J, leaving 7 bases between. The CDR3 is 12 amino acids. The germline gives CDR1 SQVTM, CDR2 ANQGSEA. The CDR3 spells CSAKGSYNEQFF. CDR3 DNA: TGCAGCGCCAAAGGCTCCTACAATGAGCAGTTCTTC.

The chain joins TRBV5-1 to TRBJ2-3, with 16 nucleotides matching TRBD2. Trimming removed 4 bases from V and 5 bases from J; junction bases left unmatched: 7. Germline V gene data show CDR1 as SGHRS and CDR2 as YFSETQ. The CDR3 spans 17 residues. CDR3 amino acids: CASSPGTSGRALDTQYF. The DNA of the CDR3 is TGCGCCAGCAGCCCAGGGACTAGCGGGAGGGCTTTAGATACGCAGTATTTT. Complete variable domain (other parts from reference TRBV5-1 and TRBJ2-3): KAGVTQTPRYLIKTRGQQVTLSCSPISGHRSVSWYQQTPGQGLQFLFEYFSETQRNKGNFPGRFSGRQFSNSRSEMNVSTLELGDSALYLCASSPGTSGRALDTQYFGPGTRLTVL.

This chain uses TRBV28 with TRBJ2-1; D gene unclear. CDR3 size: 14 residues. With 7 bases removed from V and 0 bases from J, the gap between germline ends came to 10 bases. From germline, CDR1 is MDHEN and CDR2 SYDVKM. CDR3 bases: TGTGCCAGCAATCGACCTGACTCCTACAATGAGCAGTTCTTC. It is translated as CASNRPDSYNEQFF.

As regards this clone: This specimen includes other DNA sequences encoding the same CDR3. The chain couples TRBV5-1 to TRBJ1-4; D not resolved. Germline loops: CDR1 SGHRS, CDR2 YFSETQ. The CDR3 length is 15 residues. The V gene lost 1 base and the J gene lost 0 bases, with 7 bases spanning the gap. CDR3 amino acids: CASSLYGATNEKLFF. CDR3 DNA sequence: TGCGCCAGCAGCTTGTACGGAGCAACTAATGAAAAACTGTTTTTT. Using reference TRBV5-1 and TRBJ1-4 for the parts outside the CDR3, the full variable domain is KAGVTQTPRYLIKTRGQQVTLSCSPISGHRSVSWYQQTPGQGLQFLFEYFSETQRNKGNFPGRFSGRQFSNSRSEMNVSTLELGDSALYLCASSLYGATNEKLFFGSGTQLSVL.

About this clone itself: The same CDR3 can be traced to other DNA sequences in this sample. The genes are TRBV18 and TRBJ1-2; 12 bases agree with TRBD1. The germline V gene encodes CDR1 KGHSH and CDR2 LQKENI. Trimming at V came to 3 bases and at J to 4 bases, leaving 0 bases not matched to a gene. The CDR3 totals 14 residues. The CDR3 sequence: CASSPGQGAYGYTF. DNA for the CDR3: TGTGCCAGCTCACCGGGACAGGGGGCCTATGGCTACACCTTC.